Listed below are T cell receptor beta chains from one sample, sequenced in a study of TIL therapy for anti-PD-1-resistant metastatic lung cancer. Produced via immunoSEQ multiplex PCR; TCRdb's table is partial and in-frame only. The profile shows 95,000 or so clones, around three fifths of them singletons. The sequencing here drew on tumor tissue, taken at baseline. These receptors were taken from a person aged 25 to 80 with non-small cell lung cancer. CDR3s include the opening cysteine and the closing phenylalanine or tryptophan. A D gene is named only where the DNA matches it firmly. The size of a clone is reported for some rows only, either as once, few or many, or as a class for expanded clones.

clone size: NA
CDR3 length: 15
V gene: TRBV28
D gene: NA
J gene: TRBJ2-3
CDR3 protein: CASSLVARGTDTQYF
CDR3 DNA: TGTGCCAGCAGTTTAGTGGCAAGGGGTACAGATACGCAGTATTTT

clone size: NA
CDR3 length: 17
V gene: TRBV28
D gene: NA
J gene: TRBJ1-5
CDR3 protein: CASSLLTRLRPNQPQHF
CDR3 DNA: TGTGCCAGCAGTTTACTGACACGTCTAAGGCCTAATCAGCCCCAGCATTTT

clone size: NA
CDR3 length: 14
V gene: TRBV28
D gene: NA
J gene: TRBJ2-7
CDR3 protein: CASRIGTYTYEQYF
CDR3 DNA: TGTGCCAGCAGGATCGGGACTTACACCTACGAGCAGTACTTC

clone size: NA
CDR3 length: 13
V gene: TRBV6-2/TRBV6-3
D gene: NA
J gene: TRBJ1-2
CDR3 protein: CASSYVGGLGYTF
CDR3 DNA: TGTGCCAGCAGTTACGTCGGGGGTCTGGGCTACACCTTC

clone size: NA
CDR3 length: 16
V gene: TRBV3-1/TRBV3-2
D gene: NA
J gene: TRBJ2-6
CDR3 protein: CASSQPVSSGANVLTF
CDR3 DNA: TGTGCCAGTAGTCAGCCGGTCAGCTCTGGGGCCAACGTCCTGACTTTC

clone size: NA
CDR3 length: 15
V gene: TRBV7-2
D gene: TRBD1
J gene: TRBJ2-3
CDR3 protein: CASSFVGQGTDTQYF
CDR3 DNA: TGTGCCAGCAGCTTCGTTGGACAGGGGACAGATACGCAGTATTTT

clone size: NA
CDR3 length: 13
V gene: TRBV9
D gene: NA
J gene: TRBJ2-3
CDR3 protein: CASSVVSTDTQYF
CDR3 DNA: TGTGCCAGCAGCGTAGTCAGCACAGATACGCAGTATTTT

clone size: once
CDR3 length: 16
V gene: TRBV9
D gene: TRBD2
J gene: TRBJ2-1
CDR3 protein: CASSVTSWTRQNEQFF
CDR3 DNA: TGTGCCAGCAGCGTAACCTCTTGGACTAGACAAAATGAGCAGTTCTTC

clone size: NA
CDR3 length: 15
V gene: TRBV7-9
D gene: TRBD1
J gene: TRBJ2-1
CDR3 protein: CASSLSGQGYHEQFF
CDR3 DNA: TGTGCCAGCAGCTTATCGGGACAGGGGTACCATGAGCAGTTCTTC

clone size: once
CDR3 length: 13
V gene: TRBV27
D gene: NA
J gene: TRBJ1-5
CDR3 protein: CASSGGFNQPQHF
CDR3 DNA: TGTGCCAGCAGTGGAGGGTTCAATCAGCCCCAGCATTTT

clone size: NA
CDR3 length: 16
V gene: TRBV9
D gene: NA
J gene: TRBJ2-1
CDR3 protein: CASSALLWGSYNEQFF
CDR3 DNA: TGTGCCAGCAGCGCCCTTCTATGGGGTTCCTACAATGAGCAGTTCTTC

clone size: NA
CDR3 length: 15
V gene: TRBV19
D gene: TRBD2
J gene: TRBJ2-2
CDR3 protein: CASGSAGGYTGELFF
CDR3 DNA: TGTGCCAGTGGGTCTGCGGGAGGGTACACCGGGGAGCTGTTTTTT

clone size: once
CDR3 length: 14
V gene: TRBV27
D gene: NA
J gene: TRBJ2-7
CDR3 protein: CASKLGGSAYEQYF
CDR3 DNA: TGTGCCAGCAAGCTGGGGGGCAGTGCCTACGAGCAGTACTTC

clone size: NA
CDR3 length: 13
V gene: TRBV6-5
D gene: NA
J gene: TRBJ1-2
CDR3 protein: CASMRTVNYGYTF
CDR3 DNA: TGTGCCAGCATGAGGACGGTAAACTATGGCTACACCTTC

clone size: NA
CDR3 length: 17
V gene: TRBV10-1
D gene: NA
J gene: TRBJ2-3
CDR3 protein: CASSDGALQGGTDTQYF
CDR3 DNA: TGCGCCAGCAGTGATGGGGCGCTCCAAGGAGGCACAGATACGCAGTATTTT

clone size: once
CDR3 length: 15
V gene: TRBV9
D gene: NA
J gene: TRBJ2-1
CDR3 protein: CASSVGPRRAVEQFF
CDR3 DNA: TGTGCCAGCAGCGTTGGACCCCGGCGAGCTGTGGAGCAGTTCTTC

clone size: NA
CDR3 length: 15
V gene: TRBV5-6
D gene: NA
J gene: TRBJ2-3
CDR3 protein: CASSLDPRGTDTQYF
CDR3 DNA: TGTGCCAGCAGCTTGGACCCCCGGGGCACAGATACGCAGTATTTT

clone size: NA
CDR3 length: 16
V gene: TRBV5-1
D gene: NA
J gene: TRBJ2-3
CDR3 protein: CASSLGNSGGTDTQYF
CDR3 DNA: TGCGCCAGCAGCTTGGGTAATAGCGGTGGCACAGATACGCAGTATTTT

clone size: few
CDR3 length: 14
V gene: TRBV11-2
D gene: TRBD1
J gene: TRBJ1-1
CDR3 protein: CASSSSDRGAEAFF
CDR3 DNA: TGTGCCAGCAGCTCCTCCGACAGGGGCGCTGAAGCTTTCTTT

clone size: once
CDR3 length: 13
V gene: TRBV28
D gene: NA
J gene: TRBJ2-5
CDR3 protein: CASSEGSRETQYF
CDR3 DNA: TGTGCCAGCAGCGAAGGGTCCCGGGAGACCCAGTACTTC

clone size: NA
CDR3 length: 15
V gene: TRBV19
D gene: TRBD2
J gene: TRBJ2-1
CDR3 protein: CASSMAGGSYNEQFF
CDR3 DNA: TGTGCCAGTAGTATGGCGGGAGGTTCCTACAATGAGCAGTTCTTC

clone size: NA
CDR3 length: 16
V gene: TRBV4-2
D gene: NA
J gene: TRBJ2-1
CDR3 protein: CASSPHTRQEEGEQFF
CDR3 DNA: TGTGCCAGCAGCCCCCACACCCGGCAAGAAGAAGGGGAGCAGTTCTTC

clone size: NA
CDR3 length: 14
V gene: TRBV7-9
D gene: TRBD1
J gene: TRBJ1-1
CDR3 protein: CASSRGQMNTEAFF
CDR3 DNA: TGTGCCAGCAGCCGGGGACAGATGAACACTGAAGCTTTCTTT

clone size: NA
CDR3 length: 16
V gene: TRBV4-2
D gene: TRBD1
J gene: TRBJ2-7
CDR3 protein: CASSQDTQGASYEQYF
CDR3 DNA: TGTGCCAGCAGCCAAGATACGCAGGGGGCCTCCTACGAGCAGTACTTC

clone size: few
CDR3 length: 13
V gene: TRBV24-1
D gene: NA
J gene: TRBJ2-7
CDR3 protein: CATRQGAESEQYF
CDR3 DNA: TGTGCCACCAGACAGGGTGCGGAAAGCGAGCAGTACTTC

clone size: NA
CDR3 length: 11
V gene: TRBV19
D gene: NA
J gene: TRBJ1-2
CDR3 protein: CASTYSSGYTF
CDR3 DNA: TGTGCCAGTACTTATTCCAGTGGCTACACCTTC

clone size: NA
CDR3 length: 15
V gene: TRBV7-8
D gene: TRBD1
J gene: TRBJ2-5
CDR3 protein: CASSFGTGGLETQYF
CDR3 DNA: TGTGCCAGCAGCTTCGGGACAGGGGGCTTAGAGACCCAGTACTTC

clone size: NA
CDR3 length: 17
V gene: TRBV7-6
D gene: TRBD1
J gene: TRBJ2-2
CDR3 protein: CASSLETGGSGTGELFF
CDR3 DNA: TGTGCCAGCAGCTTAGAGACAGGGGGTTCGGGAACCGGGGAGCTGTTTTTT

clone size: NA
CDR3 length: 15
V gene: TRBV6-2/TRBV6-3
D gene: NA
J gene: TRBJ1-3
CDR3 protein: CASSSSGRGGNTIYF
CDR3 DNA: TGTGCCAGCAGTTCCTCCGGCAGGGGCGGAAACACCATATATTTT

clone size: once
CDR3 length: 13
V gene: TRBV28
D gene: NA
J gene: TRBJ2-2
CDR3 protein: CATEGSNTGELFF
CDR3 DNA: TGTGCCACAGAAGGCAGCAACACCGGGGAGCTGTTTTTT

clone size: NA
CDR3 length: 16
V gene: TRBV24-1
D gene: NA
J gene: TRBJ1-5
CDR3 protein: CATSESSRLDNQPQHF
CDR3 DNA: TGTGCCACCAGTGAGTCGAGTAGGTTAGACAATCAGCCCCAGCATTTT

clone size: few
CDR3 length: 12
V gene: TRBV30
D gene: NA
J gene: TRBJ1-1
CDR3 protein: CAWSVRVGEAFF
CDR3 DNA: TGTGCCTGGAGTGTACGTGTCGGAGAAGCTTTCTTT

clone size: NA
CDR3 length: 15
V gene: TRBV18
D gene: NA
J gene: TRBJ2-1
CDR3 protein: CASSPSAGFYNEQFF
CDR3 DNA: TGTGCCAGCTCACCCTCGGCAGGATTCTACAATGAGCAGTTCTTC

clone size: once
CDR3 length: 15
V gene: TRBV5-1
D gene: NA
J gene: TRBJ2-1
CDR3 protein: CASSLRAGRHNEQFF
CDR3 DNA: TGCGCCAGCAGCCTAAGAGCCGGTCGGCACAATGAGCAGTTCTTC

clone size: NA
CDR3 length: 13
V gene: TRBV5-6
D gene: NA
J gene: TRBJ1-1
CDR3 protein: CASSLIRNTEAFF
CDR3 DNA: TGTGCCAGCAGCTTGATCAGGAACACTGAAGCTTTCTTT

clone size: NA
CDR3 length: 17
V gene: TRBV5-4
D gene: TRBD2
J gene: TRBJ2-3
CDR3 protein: CASSAGLAGARTDTQYF
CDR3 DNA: TGTGCCAGCAGCGCGGGACTAGCGGGGGCCCGTACAGATACGCAGTATTTT

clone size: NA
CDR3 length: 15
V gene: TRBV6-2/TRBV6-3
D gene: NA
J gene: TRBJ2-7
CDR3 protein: CASSNSSSRPYEQYF
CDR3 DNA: TGTGCCAGCAGTAACTCTAGCTCCCGGCCCTACGAGCAGTACTTC

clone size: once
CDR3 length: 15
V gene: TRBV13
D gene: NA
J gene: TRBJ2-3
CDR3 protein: CASSLGPRLTDTQYF
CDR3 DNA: TGTGCCAGCAGCTTAGGGCCCCGACTCACAGATACGCAGTATTTT

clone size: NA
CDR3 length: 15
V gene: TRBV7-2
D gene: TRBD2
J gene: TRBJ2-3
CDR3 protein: CASSLDASGSDTQYF
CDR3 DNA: TGTGCCAGCAGCTTAGACGCTAGCGGGTCAGATACGCAGTATTTT

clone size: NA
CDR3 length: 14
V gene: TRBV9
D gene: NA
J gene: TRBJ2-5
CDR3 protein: CASSGPGSQETQYF
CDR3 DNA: TGTGCCAGCAGCGGTCCGGGATCCCAAGAGACCCAGTACTTC

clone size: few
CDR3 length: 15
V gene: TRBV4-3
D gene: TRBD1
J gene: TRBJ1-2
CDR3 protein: CASSPRTGGFYGYTF
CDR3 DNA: TGCGCCAGCAGCCCCCGGACAGGGGGCTTCTATGGCTACACCTTC

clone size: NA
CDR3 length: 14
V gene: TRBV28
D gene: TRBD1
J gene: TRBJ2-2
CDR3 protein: CASSFSTGAGELFF
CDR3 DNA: TGTGCCAGCAGTTTCTCCACAGGGGCCGGGGAGCTGTTTTTT

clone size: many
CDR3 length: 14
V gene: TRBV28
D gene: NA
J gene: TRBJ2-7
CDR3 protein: CASSPRQEVGEQYF
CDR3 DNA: TGTGCCAGCAGTCCGAGACAGGAGGTAGGCGAGCAGTACTTC

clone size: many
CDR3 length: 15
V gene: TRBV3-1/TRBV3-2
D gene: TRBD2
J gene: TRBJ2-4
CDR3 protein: CASSQVRGGPHIQYF
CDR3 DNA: TGTGCCAGCAGCCAAGTTCGGGGGGGGCCGCACATTCAGTACTTC

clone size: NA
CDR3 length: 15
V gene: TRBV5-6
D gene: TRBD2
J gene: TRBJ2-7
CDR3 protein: CASSYIAGGTAEQYF
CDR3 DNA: TGTGCCAGCAGCTATATAGCGGGAGGGACCGCCGAGCAGTACTTC

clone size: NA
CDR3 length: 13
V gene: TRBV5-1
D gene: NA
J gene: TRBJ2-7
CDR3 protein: CASSEGTAREQYF
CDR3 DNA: TGCGCCAGCAGCGAAGGGACCGCACGCGAGCAGTACTTC

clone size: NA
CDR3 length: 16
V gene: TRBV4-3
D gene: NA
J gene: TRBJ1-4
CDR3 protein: CASSQAPLGRNEKLFF
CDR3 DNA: TGCGCCAGCAGCCAAGCGCCCCTCGGAAGGAATGAAAAACTGTTTTTT

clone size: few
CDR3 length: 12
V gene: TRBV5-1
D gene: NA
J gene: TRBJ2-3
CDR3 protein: CASSFSTDTQYF
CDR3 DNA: TGCGCCAGCAGCTTCAGCACAGATACGCAGTATTTT

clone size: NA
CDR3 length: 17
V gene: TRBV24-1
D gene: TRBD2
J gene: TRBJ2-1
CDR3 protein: CATSDPSTSGMGNEQFF
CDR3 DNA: TGTGCCACCAGTGATCCATCGACTAGCGGGATGGGTAATGAGCAGTTCTTC

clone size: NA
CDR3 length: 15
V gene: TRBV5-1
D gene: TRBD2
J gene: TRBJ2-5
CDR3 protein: CASSWGGSHQETQYF
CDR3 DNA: TGCGCCAGCAGCTGGGGAGGGTCCCACCAAGAGACCCAGTACTTC

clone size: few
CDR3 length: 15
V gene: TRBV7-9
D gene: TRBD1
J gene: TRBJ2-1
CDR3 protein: CASSIPGQGFNEQFF
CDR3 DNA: TGTGCCAGCAGCATTCCGGGACAGGGGTTCAATGAGCAGTTCTTC

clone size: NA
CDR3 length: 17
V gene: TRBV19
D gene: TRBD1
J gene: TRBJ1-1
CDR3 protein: CASSSIRDRGSNTEAFF
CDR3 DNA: TGTGCCAGTAGTTCAATCCGGGACAGGGGTAGTAACACTGAAGCTTTCTTT

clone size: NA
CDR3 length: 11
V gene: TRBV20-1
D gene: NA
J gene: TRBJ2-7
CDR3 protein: CSAIRVYEQYF
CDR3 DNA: TGCAGTGCTATTAGGGTCTACGAGCAGTACTTC

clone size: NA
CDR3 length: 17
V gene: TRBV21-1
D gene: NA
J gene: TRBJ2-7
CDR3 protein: CASSKTSGGPFSYEQYF
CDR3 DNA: TGTGCCAGCAGCAAAACTAGCGGGGGCCCCTTCTCCTACGAGCAGTACTTC

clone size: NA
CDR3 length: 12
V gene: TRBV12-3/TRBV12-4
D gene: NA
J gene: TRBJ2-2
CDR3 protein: CASGTGPGELFF
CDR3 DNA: TGTGCCAGCGGGACCGGTCCCGGGGAGCTGTTTTTT

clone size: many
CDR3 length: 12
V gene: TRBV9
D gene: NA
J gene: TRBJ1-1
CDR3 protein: CASSRGYTEAFF
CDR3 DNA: TGTGCCAGCAGTCGGGGGTACACTGAAGCTTTCTTT

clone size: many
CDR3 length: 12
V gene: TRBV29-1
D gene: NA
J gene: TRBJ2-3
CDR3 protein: CSVGPNTDTQYF
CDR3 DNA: TGCAGCGTTGGACCGAACACAGATACGCAGTATTTT

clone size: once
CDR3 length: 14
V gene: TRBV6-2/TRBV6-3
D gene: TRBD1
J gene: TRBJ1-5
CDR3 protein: CASSWDRSNQPQHF
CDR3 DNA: TGTGCCAGCAGTTGGGACAGGAGCAATCAGCCCCAGCATTTT